Below, 30 T cell receptor beta chains from the same sample are listed, as sequenced in a study of blood T cells in healthy people across ages. The second PCR ran about 6 to 11 cycles with a sample-barcoded 5' primer and J-beta primers. TCRdb re-analysed the 5' RACE reads in MiXCR, keeping a single row per CDR3 protein. The data show 800,000 to 950,000 distinct CDR3 sequences, with about 48% seen just once and about an eighth held by the top ten. Sequenced: blood. These TCRs come from a man aged 30-40 years in good health.

The rearrangement uses TRBV27 and TRBJ2-3; D uncertain. V lost 5 bases, J lost 0 bases, and 15 bases lay in between. The CDR3 spans 16 residues. Looked up from germline, CDR1 is MNHEY and CDR2 is SMNVEV (reference sequence). CDR3: CASSKVQRTSTDTQYF. In DNA, the CDR3 is TGTGCCAGCAGTAAGGTGCAGAGAACTAGCACAGATACGCAGTATTTT.

This clonotype has only a few counts. V usage is TRBV7-9 and J usage is TRBJ2-7, with 9 bases identical to TRBD1. V was clipped by 6 bases and J by 6 bases; unmatched bases: 9. The CDR3 has 14 residues. Looked up from germline, CDR1 is SEHNR and CDR2 is FQNEAQ (reference sequence). CDR3 sequence (DNA): TGTGCCAGCAGGGGCCCGGGACAGGGATTCGAGCAGTACTTC. Translation gives CASRGPGQGFEQYF.

The chain recombines TRBV6-5 with TRBJ2-3; TRBD1 aligns across 8 bases. V lost 7 bases, J lost 4 bases, and 7 bases stayed unmatched. The germline CDR1 and CDR2 sequences are MNHEY and SVGAGI. This CDR3 comprises 14 residues. CDR3 coding DNA: TGTGCCAGCATGGACAGGGCTTCTTCAGATACGCAGTATTTT. It is translated as CASMDRASSDTQYF.

This clonotype showed up many times. The CDR3 DNA reads TGTGCCAGCAGCGGGACAGGGGGCTGGAACGGGGAGCTGTTTTTT. Translated: CASSGTGGWNGELFF. This sequence joins TRBV9 and TRBJ2-2; 11 nucleotides agree with TRBD1. Germline V gene lookup returns CDR1 SGDLS and CDR2 YYNGEE. V dropped 3 bases and J dropped 7; count of bases not matched to a gene: 5. The length of the CDR3 is 15 residues.

Only a few counts were recorded for this clonotype. The chain combines TRBV4-2 with TRBJ2-7, with 7 bases fitting TRBD1. The CDR3 has 15 residues. The germline CDR1 and CDR2 sequences are LGHNA and YNFKEQ. Unmatched junction bases numbered 4, after V lost 0 bases and J lost 2 bases. DNA of the CDR3: TGTGCCAGCAGCCAAGAAACAGGGGAAGCCTACGAGCAGTACTTC. The encoded protein is CASSQETGEAYEQYF.

The chain links TRBV7-9 to TRBJ2-7; D call uncertain. Trimming shortened V by 1 base and J by 2 bases, and 12 bases separated the two germline ends. The CDR3 is 15 amino acids. Per the germline V gene, CDR1 is SEHNR and CDR2 is FQNEAQ (reference sequence). CDR3 sequence reads: CASSLVQRPPYEQYF. The CDR3 DNA reads as TGTGCCAGCAGCTTAGTCCAGCGCCCACCCTACGAGCAGTACTTC.

This clonotype was seen a few times. This rearrangement joins TRBV2 to TRBJ1-2; possibly TRBD1 for D (6 bases). V was trimmed by 6 bases and J by 3 bases, leaving 11 bases between them. The germline gives CDR1 SNHLY, CDR2 FYNNEI. This CDR3 has 13 residues. CDR3 DNA: TGTGCCAGCAGCGTCACAGGGTACTATGGCTACACCTTC. Translation gives CASSVTGYYGYTF.

This clonotype was observed a handful of times. The chain is built from TRBV9 and TRBJ2-5; 8 nucleotides align to TRBD1. The CDR3 totals 16 residues. V shed 3 bases, J shed 2 bases, and the junction held 9 bases outside the gene matches. Germline V gene lookup returns CDR1 SGDLS and CDR2 YYNGEE. CDR3 nucleotide sequence: TGTGCCAGCAGCGCGAGAGGACAGGGCCATCAAGAGACCCAGTACTTC. Translation: CASSARGQGHQETQYF.

V gene TRBV2 combines with J gene TRBJ2-1; 10 nucleotides match TRBD2. The CDR3 consists of 13 residues. V shed 8 bases and J 11 bases; nucleotides not matched to a gene: 9. CDR1 is SNHLY, CDR2 FYNNEI, per germline. The CDR3 spells CASSLLAGAKQFF. CDR3 sequence (DNA): TGTGCCAGCTCCCTCCTAGCGGGGGCCAAGCAGTTCTTC. Full variable domain (outside the CDR3, taken from reference TRBV2 and TRBJ2-1): EPEVTQTPSHQVTQMGQEVILRCVPISNHLYFYWYRQILGQKVEFLVSFYNNEISEKSEIFDDQFSVERPDGSNFTLKIRSTKLEDSAMYFCASSLLAGAKQFFGPGTRLTVL.

The chain joins TRBV4-1 to TRBJ2-7; D gene ambiguous. The end of the DNA is better explained by TRBJ2-5, so the J call may be wrong. This CDR3 is 16 amino acids long. Per germline, CDR1 MGHRA and CDR2 YSYEKL. CDR3 nucleotides: TGCGCCAGCAGCCAAGATGTGGCGCCACGGCCAGAGACCCAGTACTTC. This translates into CASSQDVAPRPETQYF.

This chain links TRBV11-2 with TRBJ2-1; D possibly corresponds to TRBD2 (5 bases). Germline V gives CDR1 SGHAT, CDR2 FQNNGV. The CDR3 runs 14 residues. The ends were cut back, 4 bases at V and 4 bases at J, with 11 bases in the middle. In DNA form, the CDR3 reads TGTGCCAGCAGCTCCCCCCGGGGATACAATGAGCAGTTCTTC. Translating it yields CASSSPRGYNEQFF.

The chain recombines TRBV24-1 with TRBJ2-2, with 9 positions matching TRBD1. The CDR3 has 17 residues. Germline lookup yields CDR1 KGHDR and CDR2 SFDVKD. Trimming at V came to 4 bases and at J to 5 bases, leaving 10 bases not matched to a gene. CDR3 in amino acids: CATSDYRGPLSTGELFF. CDR3 nucleotides: TGTGCCACCAGTGACTACAGGGGGCCTTTGAGTACCGGGGAGCTGTTTTTT.

This sequence joins TRBV4-2 and TRBJ2-1, with D perhaps matching TRBD1 or TRBD2 (5 bases each). The CDR3 has 17 amino acids. Germline-derived CDR1 and CDR2 are LGHNA and YNFKEQ. Trimming took off 0 bases at V and 5 bases at J, with 17 bases between the two ends. Here the CDR3 DNA reads TGTGCCAGCAGCCAAGAAGGGGCTGGACGGGGCGACAATGAGCAGTTCTTC. Translating gives CASSQEGAGRGDNEQFF.

The V gene is TRBV7-8, the J gene TRBJ2-5, with D possibly TRBD2 on 5 matching bases. The V gene's germline CDR1 is SGHVS and CDR2 FQNEAQ. V was clipped by 5 bases and J by 11 bases, with 27 bases between them. The CDR3 is made up of 16 amino acids. This CDR3 reads CASSQRGGELNNEQYF. The CDR3 DNA reads as TGTGCCAGCAGCCAACGGGGTGGGGAGCTTAACAATGAGCAGTACTTC.

The rearrangement uses TRBV28 and TRBJ2-3; 10 bases line up with TRBD1. CDR1 is MDHEN and CDR2 is SYDVKM in the germline V gene. The V gene end was trimmed by 6 bases and the J gene end by 4 bases; junction bases not matched to a gene: 7. This CDR3 region has 15 residues. This CDR3 reads CASSPRGTGADTQYF. CDR3 bases: TGTGCCAGCAGCCCTAGGGGGACAGGGGCAGATACGCAGTATTTT.

The chain uses TRBV2 and TRBJ2-1, with 10 bases matching TRBD2. The J call may be mistaken, given a closer DNA end match to TRBJ2-7. The CDR3 extends over 14 amino acids. CDR1 is SNHLY and CDR2 is FYNNEI in the germline V gene. The CDR3 region has the DNA TGTGCCAGCACGACTAGCGGGTTCTACAATGAGCAGTACTTC. Translated, it gives CASTTSGFYNEQYF.

The chain has TRBV9 and TRBJ2-5, with 8 bases identical to TRBD1. The CDR3 runs 15 residues. CDR1 SGDLS and CDR2 YYNGEE come from the germline V gene. V lost 0 bases to trimming and J lost 11 bases; unmatched junction nucleotides: 12. This chain's CDR3 is CASSVAGGAIEEQYF. The CDR3 DNA follows: TGTGCCAGCAGCGTAGCAGGGGGCGCGATTGAAGAGCAGTACTTC.

The V gene is TRBV7-2, the J gene TRBJ2-7; D call uncertain. Germline CDR1 is SGHTA and CDR2 is FQGNSA. The CDR3 totals 12 residues. Deletions cut 2 bases from V and 6 bases from J, with 8 bases between. CDR3 coding DNA: TGTGCCAGCAGCTTACGGACCGGCGAGCAGTACTTC. It is translated as CASSLRTGEQYF.

This clonotype appeared a single time. This chain links TRBV5-6 with TRBJ2-1, with 8 positions matching TRBD2. The germline V gene encodes CDR1 SGHDT and CDR2 YYEEEE. There are 16 residues in the CDR3. V shed 1 base and J 1 base; nucleotides not matched to a gene: 4. CDR3 sequence reads: CASSLISGGSYNEQFF. The CDR3 DNA reads TGTGCCAGCAGCTTGATCAGCGGGGGATCCTACAATGAGCAGTTCTTC.

V and J are TRBV6-1 and TRBJ2-1; 8 positions match TRBD2. V lost 6 bases and J lost 5; bases outside the gene matches: 30. The CDR3 sequence is 22 residues long. CDR1 MNHNS and CDR2 SASEGT come from the germline V gene. This CDR3 reads CASRGISSWRGAPRGVDNEQFF. In DNA, the CDR3 is TGTGCCAGCAGAGGGATTAGTTCATGGCGGGGGGCACCGCGGGGAGTCGACAATGAGCAGTTCTTC.

This clonotype was observed a single time. The genes are TRBV7-9 and TRBJ1-1; D uncertain. The length of the CDR3 is 14 residues. Looked up from germline, CDR1 is SEHNR and CDR2 is FQNEAQ (reference sequence). The V gene lost 0 bases and the J gene lost 1 base, with 6 bases spanning the gap. The CDR3 nucleotides read TGTGCCAGCAGCTTAGCGAGGCGGAACACTGAAGCTTTCTTT. This codes for CASSLARRNTEAFF.

V gene TRBV20-1 combines with J gene TRBJ2-1; D not resolved. Trimming stripped 3 bases from V and 0 bases from J, with 12 bases between. The CDR3 is made up of 15 amino acids. Germline CDR1 is DFQATT and CDR2 is SNEGSKA (reference sequence). The CDR3, as DNA: TGCAGTGCTAGGGGCCACGTGAGCTCCTACAATGAGCAGTTCTTC. The encoded protein is CSARGHVSSYNEQFF.

In the case of this clonotype: At one end, the junction sequence differs from germline, possibly due to a read error. The rearrangement links TRBV28 to TRBJ2-4; 9 bases agree with TRBD1. The CDR3 runs to 13 residues. Looked up from germline, CDR1 is MDHEN and CDR2 is SYDVKM. CDR3 sequence: CASSRGQGNVQYF. CDR3 sequence (DNA): TGTGCCAGCAGTCGGGGACAGGGAAACGTTCAGTACTTC.

DNA for the CDR3: TGTGCCAGCAAAACCTGGGACAGGGGAACTGAAGCTTTCTTT. Protein product: CASKTWDRGTEAFF. The rearrangement joins TRBV2 to TRBJ1-1, with 10 nucleotides matching TRBD1. V trimming: 7 bases; J trimming: 5 bases; junction bases outside the gene matches: 7. CDR1 is SNHLY, CDR2 FYNNEI, per germline. The CDR3 consists of 14 residues.

This chain joins TRBV12-3 or TRBV12-4 and TRBJ1-2, with a tentative D call TRBD1 (5 bases). The CDR3 loop spans 13 amino acids. The V end was cut by 6 bases, the J end by 6 bases, with 14 bases between. The CDR3, as DNA: TGTGCCAGCAGGCGCGACAGTGGCCATGGCTACACCTTC. Its translation is CASRRDSGHGYTF.

This clonotype came up once. The gene calls are TRBV2 and TRBJ2-7; TRBD1 matches at 7 bases. In germline, CDR1 is SNHLY, CDR2 FYNNEI. V lost 6 bases and J lost 2; bases outside the gene matches: 7. The length of the CDR3 is 14 residues. The CDR3 spells CASRGTVLAYEQYF. CDR3 DNA sequence: TGTGCCAGCAGAGGGACAGTCCTGGCCTACGAGCAGTACTTC.

This clonotype was seen more than once but under ten times. The chain is built from TRBV6-2 or TRBV6-3 and TRBJ2-7; 10 bases fit TRBD1. This CDR3 is built from 16 residues. The junction had 7 bases not matched to a gene; V was cut back by 4 bases and J by 1 base. Germline CDR1 is MNHEY and CDR2 is SVGEGT. The CDR3, as DNA: TGTGCCAGCAGTTCCTCCGGGACAGGGGTTTCCTACGAGCAGTACTTC. Translated, it gives CASSSSGTGVSYEQYF.

This clonotype turned up a few times. This chain connects TRBV10-3 to TRBJ1-2; D ambiguous. The CDR3 extends over 17 amino acids. V was trimmed by 2 bases and J by 0 bases, leaving 16 bases between them. Germline-derived CDR1 and CDR2 are ENHRY and SYGVKD. CDR3 DNA sequence: TGTGCCATCAGTGAGGTCCGCCCCCGGGAAACTAACTATGGCTACACCTTC. This gives the protein CAISEVRPRETNYGYTF.

There are many counts of this clonotype. The chain has TRBV15 and TRBJ1-4; D may be TRBD1 (6 bases). This CDR3 has 14 amino acids. The germline V and J ends were trimmed by 2 bases and 8 bases, with 12 bases remaining between them. From germline, CDR1 is LNHNV and CDR2 YYDKDF (reference sequence). The CDR3 DNA reads TGTGCCACCAGCAGACAGGGGTCAGGGGAAAAACTGTTTTTT. Amino acids: CATSRQGSGEKLFF.

The genes are TRBV4-2 and TRBJ1-1; D gene ambiguous. V shed 4 bases and J shed 3 bases, with 15 bases lying between them. Germline V gene data show CDR1 as LGHNA and CDR2 as YNFKEQ. The CDR3 is 15 residues long. The chain's CDR3 is CASSLARRVYTEAFF. As DNA, the CDR3 is TGTGCCAGCAGCCTCGCTCGGAGGGTTTACACTGAAGCTTTCTTT.